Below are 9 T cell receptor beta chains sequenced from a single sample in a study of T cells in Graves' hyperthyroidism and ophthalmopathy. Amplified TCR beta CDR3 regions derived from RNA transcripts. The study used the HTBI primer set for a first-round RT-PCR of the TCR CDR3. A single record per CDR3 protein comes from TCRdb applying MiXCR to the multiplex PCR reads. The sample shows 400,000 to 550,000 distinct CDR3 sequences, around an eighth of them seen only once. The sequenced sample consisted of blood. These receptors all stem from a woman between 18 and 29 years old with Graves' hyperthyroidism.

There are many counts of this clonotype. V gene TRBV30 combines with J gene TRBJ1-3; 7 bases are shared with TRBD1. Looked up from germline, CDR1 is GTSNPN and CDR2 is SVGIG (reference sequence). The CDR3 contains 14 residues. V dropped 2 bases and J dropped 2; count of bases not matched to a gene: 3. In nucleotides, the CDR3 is TGTGCCTGGAGTATCGACAGGGCTGGAAACACCATATATTTT. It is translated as CAWSIDRAGNTIYF.

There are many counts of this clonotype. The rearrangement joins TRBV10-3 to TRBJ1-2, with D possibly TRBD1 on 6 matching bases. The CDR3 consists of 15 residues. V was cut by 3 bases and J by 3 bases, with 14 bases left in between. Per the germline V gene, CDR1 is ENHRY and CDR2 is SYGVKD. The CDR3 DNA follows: TGTGCCATCAGTGACCAAAGGGGGGCTGACTATGGCTACACCTTC. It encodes CAISDQRGADYGYTF.

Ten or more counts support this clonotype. The CDR3: CASSLKGGRASSEQYV. In nucleotides, the CDR3 is TGTGCCAGCAGTTTAAAAGGGGGGAGGGCCTCTTCCGAGCAGTACGTC. The chain employs TRBV27 and TRBJ2-7, with D perhaps matching TRBD2 (7 bases). Deletions cut 2 bases from V and 6 bases from J, with 20 bases between. This CDR3 contains 16 residues. The germline V gene has CDR1 MNHEY and CDR2 SMNVEV (reference sequence).

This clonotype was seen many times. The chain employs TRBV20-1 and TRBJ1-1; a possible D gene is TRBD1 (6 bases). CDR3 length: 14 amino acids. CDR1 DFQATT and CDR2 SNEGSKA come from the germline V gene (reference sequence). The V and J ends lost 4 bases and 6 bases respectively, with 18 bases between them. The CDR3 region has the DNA TGCAGTGCTAAACCCGGGGGGCCGCGCCCTGAAGCTTTCTTT. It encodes CSAKPGGPRPEAFF.

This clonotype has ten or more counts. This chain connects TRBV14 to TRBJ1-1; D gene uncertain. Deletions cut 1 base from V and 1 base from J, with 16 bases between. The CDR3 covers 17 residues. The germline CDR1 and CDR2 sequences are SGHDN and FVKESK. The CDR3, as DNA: TGTGCCAGCAGCCAAGGGAGGACTGATGAGGGGAACACTGAAGCTTTCTTT. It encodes CASSQGRTDEGNTEAFF.

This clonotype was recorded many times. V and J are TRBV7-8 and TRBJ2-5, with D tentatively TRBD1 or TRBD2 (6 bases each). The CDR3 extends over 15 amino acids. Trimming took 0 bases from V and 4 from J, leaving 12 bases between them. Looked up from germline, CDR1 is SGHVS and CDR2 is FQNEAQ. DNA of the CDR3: TGTGCCAGCAGCTTAGCGGCCGGGGGCGTAGAGACCCAGTACTTC. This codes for CASSLAAGGVETQYF.

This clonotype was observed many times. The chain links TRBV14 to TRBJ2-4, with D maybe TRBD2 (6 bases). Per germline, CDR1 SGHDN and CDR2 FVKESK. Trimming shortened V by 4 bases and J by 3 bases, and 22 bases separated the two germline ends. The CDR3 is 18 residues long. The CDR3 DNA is TGTGCCAGCAGCCCAGGAAGGATGGTAGCGGATGTCAAAAACATTCAGTACTTC. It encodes CASSPGRMVADVKNIQYF.

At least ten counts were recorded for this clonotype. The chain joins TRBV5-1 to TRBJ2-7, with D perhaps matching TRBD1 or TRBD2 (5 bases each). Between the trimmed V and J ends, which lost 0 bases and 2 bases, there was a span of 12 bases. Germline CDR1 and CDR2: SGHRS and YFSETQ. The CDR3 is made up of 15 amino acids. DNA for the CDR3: TGCGCCAGCAGCTTGGCCAGCGGACAAACCTACGAGCAGTACGTC. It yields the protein CASSLASGQTYEQYV.

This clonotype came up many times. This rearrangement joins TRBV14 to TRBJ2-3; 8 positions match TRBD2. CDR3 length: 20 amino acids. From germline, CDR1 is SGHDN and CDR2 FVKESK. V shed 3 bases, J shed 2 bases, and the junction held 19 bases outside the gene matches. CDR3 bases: TGTGCCAGCAGCCATGACCCCACCTGGCCCCTAGCGGGTATCACAGATACGCAGTATTTT. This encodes CASSHDPTWPLAGITDTQYF.